This TCR beta chain was captured in a study of T cell clonotyping in hematopoietic cell transplantation. Broader study findings: Broader posttransplant TCR repertoire diversity was predicted by graft donor and pretransplant recipient Inverse Simpson Index values. After transplant, recipient diversity fell while pathologically expanded clonotypes grew through day 180. Cells were unsorted, so CD4 and CD8 contributions were not separated.

This clone came up a few times. The antigen is not known. The germline V gene has CDR1 SGHNT and CDR2 YYREEE (reference sequence). Trimming took 4 bases from V and 3 from J, leaving 14 bases between them. The CDR3 loop spans 14 amino acids. This table comes from immunoSEQ multiplex PCR, and its TCRdb copy is limited to in-frame clones, with some not included. The repertoire includes several thousand clones, about 77% of them detected once, and 30% to 35% sits in the top ten. This sequence originates from a female patient aged 30 to 45 who had an allogeneic stem cell transplant, so the T cells may come from the graft donor. Some clones in this sample may be carry-over from other donors' samples. The J gene is TRBJ2-7, the V gene TRBV5-4; TRBD1 or TRBD2 may be the D gene (5 bases each). Specimen: PBMCs, collected 100 days after allogeneic stem cell transplant. The CDR3 here is CASSVPGTGYEQYF. The CDR3 nucleotides read TGTGCCAGCAGCGTTCCCGGGACCGGCTACGAGCAGTACTTC.